The 3 T cell receptor beta chains in this list originate from one sample, sequenced in a study of radiation and T cells in renal cell carcinoma. This sample's time point: baseline pretreatment blood. Treatment meaning: 15 Gy SBRT to primary tumor, nephrectomy 4 weeks later. Sequenced by immunoSEQ multiplex PCR; TCRdb stores in-frame clones only, minus some. The data hold approximately 120,000 clones, with roughly 80% observed a single time. Sequenced here: blood, sampled from a patient whose treatment included radiotherapy and nephrectomy. The receptors originated from a woman aged 60-70 years with renal cell carcinoma.

This clone turned up a few times. This sequence joins TRBV6-1 and TRBJ2-5; D tentatively fits TRBD1 or TRBD2 (5 bases each). Germline V CDR1 and CDR2: MNHNS, SASEGT. CDR3 length equals 13 residues. V shed 6 bases and J shed 5 bases, with 13 bases lying between them. The CDR3 sequence: CASRGPTRETQYF. The CDR3 DNA reads TGTGCCAGCAGGGGACCTACGAGGGAGACCCAGTACTTC.

This sequence joins TRBV5-4 and TRBJ1-3, with TRBD1 matching over 9 bases. CDR1 SGHNT and CDR2 YYREEE come from the germline V gene (reference sequence). V trimming: 4 bases; J trimming: 4 bases; junction bases outside the gene matches: 3. CDR3 length equals 14 residues. CDR3 sequence (DNA): TGTGCCAGCAGCCGGACAGGGGACGGAAACACCATATATTTT. Its protein is CASSRTGDGNTIYF.

The chain has TRBV28 and TRBJ1-6; TRBD1 might be the D (5 bases). This CDR3 contains 15 residues. Germline lookup yields CDR1 MDHEN and CDR2 SYDVKM. V gave up 6 bases and J gave up 8 bases, with 17 bases separating them. CDR3 coding DNA: TGTGCCAGCAGGCTCGGGGGGGGTGGGCATTCACCCCTCCACTTT. Encoded protein: CASRLGGGGHSPLHF.